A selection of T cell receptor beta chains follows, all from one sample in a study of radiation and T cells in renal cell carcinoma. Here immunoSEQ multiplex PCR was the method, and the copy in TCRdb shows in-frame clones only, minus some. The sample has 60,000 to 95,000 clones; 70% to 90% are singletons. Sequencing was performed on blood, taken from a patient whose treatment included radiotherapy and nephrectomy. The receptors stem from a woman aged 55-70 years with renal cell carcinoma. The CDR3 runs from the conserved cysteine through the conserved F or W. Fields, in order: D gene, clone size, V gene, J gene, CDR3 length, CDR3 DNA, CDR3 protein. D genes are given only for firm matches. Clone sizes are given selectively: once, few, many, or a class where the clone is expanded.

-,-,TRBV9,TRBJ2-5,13,TGTGCCAGCAGCGTAGCCCTCCGGGAGACCCAGTACTTC,CASSVALRETQYF
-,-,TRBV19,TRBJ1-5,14,TGTGCCAGTAGTAGGGACGTTCGCAATCAGCCCCAGCATTTT,CASSRDVRNQPQHF
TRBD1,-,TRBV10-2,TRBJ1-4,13,TGCGCCAGCAGTCAGGGGGCTAATGAAAAACTGTTTTTT,CASSQGANEKLFF
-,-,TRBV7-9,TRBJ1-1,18,TGTGCCAGCAGTTACGCCCCAAAACAGGGTTCGGGGAACACTGAAGCTTTCTTT,CASSYAPKQGSGNTEAFF
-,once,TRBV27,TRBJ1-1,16,TGTGCCAGCAGTTTAAGGGACATACCACCCCCCACTGAAGCTTTCTTT,CASSLRDIPPPTEAFF
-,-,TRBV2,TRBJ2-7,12,TGTGCCACCGCGACAGGCCAAGGGGAGCAGTACTTC,CATATGQGEQYF
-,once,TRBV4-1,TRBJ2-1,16,TGCGCCAGCAGCCAAGATAGGGGGAGGGACTACAATGAGCAGTTCTTC,CASSQDRGRDYNEQFF
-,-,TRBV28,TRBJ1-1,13,TGTGCCAGCACCATCCAGGGAGGGACTGAAGCTTTCTTT,CASTIQGGTEAFF
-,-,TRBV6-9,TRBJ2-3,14,TGTGCCAGCAGTTATCGTCCCCGGCAAGATACGCAGTATTTT,CASSYRPRQDTQYF
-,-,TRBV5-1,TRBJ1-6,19,TGCGCCAGCAGCTTGAACGGGACTCCCAGGAGCTCCTATAATTCACCCCTCCACTTT,CASSLNGTPRSSYNSPLHF
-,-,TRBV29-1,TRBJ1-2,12,TGCAGCGCCCCTGGGGGGATTAGTGGCTACACCTTC,CSAPGGISGYTF
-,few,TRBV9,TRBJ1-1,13,TGTGCCAGCAGCCGGGGATGGGGGACTGAAGCTTTCTTT,CASSRGWGTEAFF
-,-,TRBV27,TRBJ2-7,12,TGTGCCAGCAGTTTAGTGGGGGGCGAGCAGTACTTC,CASSLVGGEQYF
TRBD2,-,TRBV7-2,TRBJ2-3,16,TGTGCCAGCAGCTTGATGGGACTAGGAAACACAGATACGCAGTATTTT,CASSLMGLGNTDTQYF
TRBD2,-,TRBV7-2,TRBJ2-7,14,TGTGCCAGCAGCTTGACCTCTAGCGGGACCGAGCAGTACTTC,CASSLTSSGTEQYF
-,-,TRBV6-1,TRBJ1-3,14,TGTGCCAGCAGTGAGTGGAGCTCTGGAAACACCATATATTTT,CASSEWSSGNTIYF
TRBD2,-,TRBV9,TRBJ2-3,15,TGTGCCAGCACCCCAGACGGCGGGGGGACAGATACGCAGTATTTT,CASTPDGGGTDTQYF
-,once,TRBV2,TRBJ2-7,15,TGTGCCAGCAGTGAAGCGCTTCGGATGGGTTCCGAGCAGCACTTC,CASSEALRMGSEQHF
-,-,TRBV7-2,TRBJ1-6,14,TGTGCCAGCAGCTTAGTTCCGGGTGGCTCACCCCTCCACTTT,CASSLVPGGSPLHF
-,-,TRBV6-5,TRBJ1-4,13,TGTGCCAGCAGTTACTCGGTTGTTACGGAACTGTTTTTT,CASSYSVVTELFF
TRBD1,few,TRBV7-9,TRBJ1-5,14,TGTGCCAGCAGCGCACAGGGGAGCAATCAGCCCCAGCATTTT,CASSAQGSNQPQHF
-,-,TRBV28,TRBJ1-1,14,TGTGCCAGCAGTCCGCCGGGCGCGAACACTGAAGCTTTCTTT,CASSPPGANTEAFF
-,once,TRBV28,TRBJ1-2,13,TGTGCCAGCACCAAGGGGGAGGTTCGTGGCTACACCTTC,CASTKGEVRGYTF
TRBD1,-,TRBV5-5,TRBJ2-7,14,TGTGCCAGCAGCTTGGGGAGGACAGGGGGCGAGCAGTACTTC,CASSLGRTGGEQYF
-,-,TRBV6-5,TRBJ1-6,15,TGTGCCAGCGGTAGAACAGGGATTAATAATTCACCCCTCCACTTT,CASGRTGINNSPLHF
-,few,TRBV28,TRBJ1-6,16,TGTGCCAGCAGTTTGTATCAGGGCTCTGGTAATTCACCCCTCCACTTT,CASSLYQGSGNSPLHF
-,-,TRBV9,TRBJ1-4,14,TGTGCCAGCAGCGTGGCAGGGGAAAACGAAAAACTGTTTTTT,CASSVAGENEKLFF
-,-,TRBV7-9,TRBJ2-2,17,TGTGCCAGCAGCTACCCTGGTGGGGCATCGAACACCGGGGAGCTGTTTTTT,CASSYPGGASNTGELFF
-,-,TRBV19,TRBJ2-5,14,TGTGCCAGTAGTCAGCCCTGGGGGGCGGAGACCCAGTACTTC,CASSQPWGAETQYF
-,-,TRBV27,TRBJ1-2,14,TGTGCCAGCAGTTTATTTTCCGGCGGTAATGGCTACACCTTC,CASSLFSGGNGYTF
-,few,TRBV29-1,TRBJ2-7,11,TGCAGCGTTGTAAGGGATGGCGAGCAGTACTTC,CSVVRDGEQYF
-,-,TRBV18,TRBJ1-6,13,TGTGCCAGCTCACTGACCTATAATTCACCCCTCCACTTT,CASSLTYNSPLHF
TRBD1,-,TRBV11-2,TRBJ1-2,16,TGTGCCAGCAGCTTAGAGTTCGGACAGGGGGCGATTGGCTACACCTTC,CASSLEFGQGAIGYTF
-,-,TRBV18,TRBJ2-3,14,TGTGCCAGCTCACCCACGACAGCGACAGATACGCAGTATTTT,CASSPTTATDTQYF
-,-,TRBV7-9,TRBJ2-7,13,TGTGCCAGCAGCTTAGGGAATCCCTACGAGCAGTACTTC,CASSLGNPYEQYF
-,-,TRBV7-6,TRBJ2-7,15,TGTGCCAGCAGCTTAGTGTCCGGGGGCCCTTACGAGCAGTACTTC,CASSLVSGGPYEQYF
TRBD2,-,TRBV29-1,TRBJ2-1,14,TGCAGCGTTGAGCCCAGCGGGAGACCAAATGAGCAGTTCTTC,CSVEPSGRPNEQFF
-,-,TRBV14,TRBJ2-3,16,TGTGCCAGCAGCGTCTCCAGTCCTCTTAGCACAGATACGCAGTATTTT,CASSVSSPLSTDTQYF
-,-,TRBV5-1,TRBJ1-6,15,TGCGCCAGCAGCTTCGATCAATTAAAGGATTCACCCCTCCACTTT,CASSFDQLKDSPLHF
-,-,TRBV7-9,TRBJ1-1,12,TGTGCCAGCAGCTTAGTGCTCGTGGAAGCTTTCTTT,CASSLVLVEAFF
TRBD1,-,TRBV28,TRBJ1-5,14,TGTGCCAGCAGCACAGGGGTAAGCAATCAGCCCCAGCATTTT,CASSTGVSNQPQHF
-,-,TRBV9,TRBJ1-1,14,TGTGCCAGCAGCGGAGGGGGGAGTTTTACTGAAGCTTTCTTT,CASSGGGSFTEAFF
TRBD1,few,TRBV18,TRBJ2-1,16,TGTGCCAGCTCACCAAGGACAGGGGTCGGCTACAATGAGCAGTTCTTC,CASSPRTGVGYNEQFF
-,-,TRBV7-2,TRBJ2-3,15,TGTGCCAGCAGCCCGACGAGGGGAAACGCAGATACGCAGTATTTT,CASSPTRGNADTQYF
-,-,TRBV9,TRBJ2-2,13,TGTGCCAGCAGCGCCCAGAACACCGGGGAGCTGTTTTTT,CASSAQNTGELFF
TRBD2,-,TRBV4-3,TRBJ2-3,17,TGCGCCAGCAGCCAAGATTCCGGGGGGGGGCCCACAGATACGCAGTATTTT,CASSQDSGGGPTDTQYF
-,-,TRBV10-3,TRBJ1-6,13,TGTGCCATCAGTGGGCAGCCTAATTCACCCCTCCACTTT,CAISGQPNSPLHF
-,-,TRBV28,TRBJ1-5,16,TGTGCCAGCAGTTGGGCTGCGAGAGGTGGCAATCAGCCCCAGCATTTT,CASSWAARGGNQPQHF
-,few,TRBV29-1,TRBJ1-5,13,TGCAGCGTTGCTCAGGGCATCAATCAGCCCCAGCATTTT,CSVAQGINQPQHF
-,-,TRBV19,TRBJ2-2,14,TGTGCCAGTATCCCCGCGGGAAAATACGGGGAGCTGTTTTTT,CASIPAGKYGELFF
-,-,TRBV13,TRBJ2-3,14,TGTGCCAGCAGCTTAGCTGGAGACACAGATACGCAGTATTTT,CASSLAGDTDTQYF
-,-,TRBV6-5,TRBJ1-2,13,TGTGCCAGCAGCCCCGGGGTCTTCCGTGGCTACACCTTC,CASSPGVFRGYTF
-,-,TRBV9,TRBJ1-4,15,TGTGCCAGCAGCGTAGAGGCAGGGGTGCGAGAAAAACTGTTTTTT,CASSVEAGVREKLFF
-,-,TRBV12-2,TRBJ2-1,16,TGTGCAAGTCGCACTCTAGCGGGGGAGAGGTACAATGAGCAGTTCTTC,CASRTLAGERYNEQFF
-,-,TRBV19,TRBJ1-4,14,TGTGCCACCAAGAACGTCGGGGGGCTTAAAAAACTGTTTTTT,CATKNVGGLKKLFF
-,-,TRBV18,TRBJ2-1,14,TGTGCCAGCTCCGACTCCGGAGGGTTTAATGAGCAGTTCTTC,CASSDSGGFNEQFF
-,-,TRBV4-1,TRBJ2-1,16,TGCGCCAGCAGCCAAGATTCGGGGAGCTCCTACAATGAGCAGTTCTTC,CASSQDSGSSYNEQFF
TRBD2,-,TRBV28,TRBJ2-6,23,TGTGCCAGCAGTCCCCTTTCTACGTTCGTCGGCAAGCGGGAGGGAAGCGGGGCCAACGTCCTGACTTTC,CASSPLSTFVGKREGSGANVLTF